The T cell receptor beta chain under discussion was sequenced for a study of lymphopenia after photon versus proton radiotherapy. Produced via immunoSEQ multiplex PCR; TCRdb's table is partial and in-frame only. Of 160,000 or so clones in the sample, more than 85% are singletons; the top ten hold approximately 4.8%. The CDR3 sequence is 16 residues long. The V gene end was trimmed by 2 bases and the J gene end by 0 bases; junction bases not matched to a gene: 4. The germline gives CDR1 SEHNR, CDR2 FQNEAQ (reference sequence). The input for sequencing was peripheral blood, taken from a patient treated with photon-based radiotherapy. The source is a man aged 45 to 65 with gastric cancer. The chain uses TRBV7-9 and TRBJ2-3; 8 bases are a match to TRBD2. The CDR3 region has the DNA TGTGCCAGCAGCTTACTAGCGGGTTATAGCACAGATACGCAGTATTTT. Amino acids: CASSLLAGYSTDTQYF.